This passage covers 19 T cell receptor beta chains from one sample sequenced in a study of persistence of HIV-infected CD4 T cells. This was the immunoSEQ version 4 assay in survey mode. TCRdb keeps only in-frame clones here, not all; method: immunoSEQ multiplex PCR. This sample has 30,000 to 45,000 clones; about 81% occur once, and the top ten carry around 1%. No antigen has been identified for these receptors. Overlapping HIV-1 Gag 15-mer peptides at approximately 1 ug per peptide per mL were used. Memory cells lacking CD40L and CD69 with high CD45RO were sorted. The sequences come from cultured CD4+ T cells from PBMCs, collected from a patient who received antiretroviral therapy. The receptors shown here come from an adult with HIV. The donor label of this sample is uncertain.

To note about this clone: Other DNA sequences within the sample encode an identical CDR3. CDR3 protein: CASNIRTDTQYF. The CDR3 region has the DNA TGTGCCAGCAACATCAGGACAGATACGCAGTATTTT. The V and J genes are TRBV2 and TRBJ2-3; D unclear. The germline V gene encodes CDR1 SNHLY and CDR2 FYNNEI. V was pared by 7 bases and J by 3 bases, with 8 bases between. This CDR3 is built from 12 residues.

This CDR3 reads CSVEIAIWSPGETQYF. DNA of the CDR3: TGCAGCGTTGAAATAGCTATCTGGAGTCCGGGGGAGACCCAGTACTTC. This chain joins TRBV29-1 and TRBJ2-5; D is possibly TRBD2 (5 bases). Germline CDR1 and CDR2: SQVTM and ANQGSEA. This CDR3 region has 16 residues. V was pared by 2 bases and J by 5 bases, with 21 bases between.

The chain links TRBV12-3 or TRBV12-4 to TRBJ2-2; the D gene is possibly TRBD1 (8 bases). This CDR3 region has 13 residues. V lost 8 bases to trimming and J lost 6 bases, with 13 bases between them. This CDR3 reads CASRTGRAGELFF. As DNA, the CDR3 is TGTGCCAGCCGGACAGGGAGGGCCGGGGAGCTGTTTTTT.

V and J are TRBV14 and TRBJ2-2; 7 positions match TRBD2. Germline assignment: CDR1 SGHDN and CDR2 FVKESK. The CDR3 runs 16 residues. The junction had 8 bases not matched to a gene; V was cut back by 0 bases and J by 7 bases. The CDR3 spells CASSQDVPPGGGELFF. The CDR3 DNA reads TGTGCCAGCAGCCAAGATGTTCCCCCGGGAGGCGGGGAGCTGTTTTTT.

CDR3 bases: TGTGCCTGGGGGACAGGGCTTAATTCACCCCTCCACTTT. This codes for CAWGTGLNSPLHF. V is TRBV30 and J is TRBJ1-6, with TRBD1 matching 9 bases. V dropped 5 bases and J dropped 6; count of bases not matched to a gene: 2. Germline V lookup: CDR1 GTSNPN, CDR2 SVGIG (reference sequence). The CDR3 has 13 residues.

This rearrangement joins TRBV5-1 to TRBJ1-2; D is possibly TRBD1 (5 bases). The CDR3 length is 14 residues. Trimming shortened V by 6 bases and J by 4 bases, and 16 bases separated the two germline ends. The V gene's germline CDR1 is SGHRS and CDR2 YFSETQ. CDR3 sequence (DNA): TGCGCCAGCACCTACGGGGACGGAACCTATGGCTACACCTTC. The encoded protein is CASTYGDGTYGYTF.

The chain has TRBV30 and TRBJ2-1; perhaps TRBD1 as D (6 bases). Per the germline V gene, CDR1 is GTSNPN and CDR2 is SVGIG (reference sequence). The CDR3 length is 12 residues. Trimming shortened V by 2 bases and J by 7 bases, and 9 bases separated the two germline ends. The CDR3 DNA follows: TGTGCCTGGAGTCGGACAGTAAATGAGCAGTTCTTC. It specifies CAWSRTVNEQFF.

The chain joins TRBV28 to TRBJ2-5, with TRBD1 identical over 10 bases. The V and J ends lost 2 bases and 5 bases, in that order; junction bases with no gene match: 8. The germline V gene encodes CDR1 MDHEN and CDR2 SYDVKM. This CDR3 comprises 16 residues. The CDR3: CASSLGGTGERETQYF. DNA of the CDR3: TGTGCCAGCAGTTTAGGGGGGACAGGGGAAAGGGAGACCCAGTACTTC. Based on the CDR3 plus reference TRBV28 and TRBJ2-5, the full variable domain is DVKVTQSSRYLVKRTGEKVFLECVQDMDHENMFWYRQDPGLGLRLIYFSYDVKMKEKGDIPEGYSVSREKKERFSLILESASTNQTSMYLCASSLGGTGERETQYFGPGTRLLVL.

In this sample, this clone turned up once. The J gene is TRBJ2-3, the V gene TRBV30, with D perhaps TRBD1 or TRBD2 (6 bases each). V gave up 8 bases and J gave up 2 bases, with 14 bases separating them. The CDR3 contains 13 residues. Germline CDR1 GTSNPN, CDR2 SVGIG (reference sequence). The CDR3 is CAREGGNTDTQYF. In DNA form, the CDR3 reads TGTGCCCGCGAGGGGGGAAACACAGATACGCAGTATTTT.

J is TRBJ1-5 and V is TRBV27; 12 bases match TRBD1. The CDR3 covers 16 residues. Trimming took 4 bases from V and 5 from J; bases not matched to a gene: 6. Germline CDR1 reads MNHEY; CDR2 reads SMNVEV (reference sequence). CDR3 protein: CASSSGTGGAYQPQHF. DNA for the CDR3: TGTGCCAGCAGTTCTGGGACAGGGGGCGCATATCAGCCCCAGCATTTT.

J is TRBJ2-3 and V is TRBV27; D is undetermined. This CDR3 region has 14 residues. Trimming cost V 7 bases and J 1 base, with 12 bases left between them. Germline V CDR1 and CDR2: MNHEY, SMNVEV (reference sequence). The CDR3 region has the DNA TGTGCCAGCACTTCGGGCTATCGCACAGATACGCAGTATTTT. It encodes CASTSGYRTDTQYF.

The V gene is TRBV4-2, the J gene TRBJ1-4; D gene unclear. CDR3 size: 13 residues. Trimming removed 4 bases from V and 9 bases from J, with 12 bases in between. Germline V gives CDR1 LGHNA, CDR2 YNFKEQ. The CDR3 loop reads CASSLTALQKLFF. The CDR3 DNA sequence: TGTGCCAGCAGCCTTACAGCGTTACAAAAACTGTTTTTT.

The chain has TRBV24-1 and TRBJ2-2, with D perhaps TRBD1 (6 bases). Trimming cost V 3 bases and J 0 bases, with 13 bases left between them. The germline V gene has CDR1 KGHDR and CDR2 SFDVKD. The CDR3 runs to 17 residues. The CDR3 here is CATSDQKGTSNTGELFF. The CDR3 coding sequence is TGTGCCACCAGTGATCAGAAGGGGACATCGAACACCGGGGAGCTGTTTTTT.

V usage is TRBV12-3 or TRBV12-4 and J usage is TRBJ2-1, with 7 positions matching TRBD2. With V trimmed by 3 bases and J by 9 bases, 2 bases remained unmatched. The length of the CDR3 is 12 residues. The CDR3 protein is CASSLGGSEQFF. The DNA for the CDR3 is TGTGCCAGCAGTTTGGGAGGGAGTGAGCAGTTCTTC.

The CDR3 loop reads CASSSTQGGREAFF. Written as DNA, the CDR3 is TGTGCCAGCAGCTCCACCCAGGGTGGGCGTGAAGCTTTCTTT. V gene TRBV5-4 combines with J gene TRBJ1-1; D perhaps matches TRBD1 (5 bases). The V and J ends lost 3 bases and 7 bases respectively, with 16 bases between them. The germline CDR1 and CDR2 sequences are SGHNT and YYREEE (reference sequence). The CDR3 loop spans 14 amino acids.

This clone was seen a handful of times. CDR3 loop: CASSLWTDNPEAFF. Here the CDR3 DNA reads TGTGCCAGCAGCTTGTGGACAGATAACCCTGAAGCTTTCTTT. The chain is built from TRBV5-8 and TRBJ1-1; D is possibly TRBD1 (6 bases). V was cut by 1 base and J by 6 bases, with 13 bases left in between. This CDR3 is built from 14 residues. CDR1 SGHTS and CDR2 YDEGEE come from the germline V gene.

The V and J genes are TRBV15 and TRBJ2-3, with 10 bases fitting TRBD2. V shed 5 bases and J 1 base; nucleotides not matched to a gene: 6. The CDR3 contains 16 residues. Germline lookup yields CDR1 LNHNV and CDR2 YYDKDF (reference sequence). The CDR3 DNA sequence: TGTGCCACCAGCCGGAAGCGGGGGGGAGGCACAGATACGCAGTATTTT. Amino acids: CATSRKRGGGTDTQYF.

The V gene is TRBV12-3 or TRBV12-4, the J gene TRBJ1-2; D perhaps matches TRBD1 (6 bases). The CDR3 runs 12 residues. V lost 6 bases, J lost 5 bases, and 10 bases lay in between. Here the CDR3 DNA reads TGTGCCAGCAGCAGGACAGTATATGGCTACACCTTC. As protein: CASSRTVYGYTF.

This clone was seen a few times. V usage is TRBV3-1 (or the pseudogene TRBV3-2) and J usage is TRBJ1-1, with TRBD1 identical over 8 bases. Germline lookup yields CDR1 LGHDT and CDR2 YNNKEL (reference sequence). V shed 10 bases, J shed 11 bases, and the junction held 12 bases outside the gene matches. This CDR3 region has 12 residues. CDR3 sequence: CATRTGNSEAFF. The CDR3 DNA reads TGTGCCACCAGGACAGGGAATAGTGAGGCTTTCTTT.